These 22 T cell receptor beta chains were all obtained from the same sample, sequenced in a study of vaccination effects on CD4 cells after COVID-19. These TCRs' antigens remain unknown. Under the ViraFEST assay, PBMC were stimulated with viral peptide pools so that antigen-specific CD4+ T cells expanded. Sequencing was performed afterwards. Culture proceeded for 10 days, and CD4+ T cells were then isolated. Participants were given two doses of BNT162b2 or mRNA-1273 vaccine. The data were produced by immunoSEQ multiplex PCR, yet TCRdb's version contains in-frame clones alone and is incomplete. Counted here are about 33,000 clones, roughly 86% occurring once; the ten biggest clones make up approximately 1.4%. This material consisted of CD4+ T cells from PBMCs cultured with HCoV-NL63 spike peptides, taken after COVID-19 vaccination. Source of these receptors: a human donor who received a COVID-19 vaccine. Some clones in this sample may be carry-over from other donors' samples.

The V call is TRBV7-3, the J call TRBJ2-1; TRBD2 might be the D (6 bases). V was shortened by 1 base and J by 7 bases, with 14 bases between the two germline ends. Germline lookup yields CDR1 SGHTA and CDR2 FQGTGA. CDR3 length equals 15 residues. CDR3 amino acids: CASSLSRDRGNEQFF. CDR3 DNA: TGTGCCAGCAGCTTAAGTCGGGACCGGGGGAATGAGCAGTTCTTC. The variable domain in full, completed from reference TRBV7-3 and TRBJ2-1, reads GAGVSQTPSNKVTEKGKYVELRCDPISGHTALYWYRQSLGQGPEFLIYFQGTGAADDSGLPNDRFFAVRPEGSVSTLKIQRTERGDSAVYLCASSLSRDRGNEQFFGPGTRLTVL.

V and J are TRBV7-9 and TRBJ2-7; D is possibly TRBD2 (5 bases). CDR1 SEHNR and CDR2 FQNEAQ come from the germline V gene (reference sequence). Trimming took off 4 bases at V and 6 bases at J, with 10 bases between the two ends. There are 12 residues in the CDR3. This CDR3 is CASSSGSTEQYV. The CDR3 DNA reads TGTGCCAGCAGCTCGGGAAGTACCGAGCAGTACGTC.

This clone was seen only once. The gene calls are TRBV11-1 and TRBJ1-1, with a tentative D call TRBD1 (5 bases). Germline V gives CDR1 SGHAT, CDR2 FQDESV (reference sequence). The CDR3 covers 13 residues. The V end was cut by 1 base, the J end by 11 bases, with 14 bases between. The CDR3 region has the DNA TGTGCCAGCAGCTTAGAGGCAGGGAGGCATGCTTTCTTT. Protein: CASSLEAGRHAFF.

The CDR3 spells CASSRKWGRQETQYF. In DNA form, the CDR3 reads TGTGCCAGCAGCCGCAAATGGGGGCGTCAAGAGACCCAGTACTTC. The chain combines TRBV5-6 with TRBJ2-5; the D gene is possibly TRBD1 (6 bases). The ends were cut back, 4 bases at V and 2 bases at J, with 15 bases in the middle. There are 15 residues in the CDR3. Germline-derived CDR1 and CDR2 are SGHDT and YYEEEE.

This clone was picked up one time. The CDR3 region is CATSRYTDTQYF. Here the CDR3 DNA reads TGTGCCACCAGCAGATACACAGATACGCAGTATTTT. The genes are TRBV15 and TRBJ2-3, with D unresolved. The CDR3 is made up of 12 amino acids. V was clipped by 2 bases and J by 2 bases, with 2 bases between them. Germline V lookup: CDR1 LNHNV, CDR2 YYDKDF (reference sequence). Filled out from reference TRBV15 and TRBJ2-3, the complete variable domain reads DAMVIQNPRYQVTQFGKPVTLSCSQTLNHNVMYWYQQKSSQAPKLLFHYYDKDFNNEADTPDNFQSRRPNTSFCFLDIRSPGLGDTAMYLCATSRYTDTQYFGPGTRLTVL.

V is TRBV4-1 and J is TRBJ1-3, with a weak D call TRBD1 (5 bases). The CDR3 loop spans 15 amino acids. The V gene's germline CDR1 is MGHRA and CDR2 YSYEKL. V lost 1 base and J 0 bases, leaving 7 bases between the germline ends. The CDR3 nucleotides read TGCGCCAGCAGCCAAGGCAGGGACTCTGGAAACACCATATATTTT. This gives the protein CASSQGRDSGNTIYF.

This sequence joins TRBV6-5 and TRBJ1-6; D is possibly TRBD1 (5 bases). The ends were cut back, 6 bases at V and 5 bases at J, with 11 bases in the middle. This CDR3 region has 14 residues. Germline V gene sequence: CDR1 MNHEY, CDR2 SVGAGI. The CDR3 nucleotides read TGTGCCAGCAGCAGACAGAACGATAATTCACCCCTCCACTTT. This encodes CASSRQNDNSPLHF.

The chain has TRBV6-5 and TRBJ2-1; D is unclear. V gave up 7 bases and J gave up 2 bases, with 9 bases separating them. Per the germline V gene, CDR1 is MNHEY and CDR2 is SVGAGI. The CDR3 has 13 residues. The CDR3 is CASTQLAYNEQFF. DNA for the CDR3: TGTGCCAGCACCCAGTTGGCCTACAATGAGCAGTTCTTC.

This chain connects TRBV5-1 to TRBJ2-3; the D gene could be TRBD1 or TRBD2 (5 bases each). V was pared by 4 bases and J by 3 bases, with 27 bases between. Germline lookup yields CDR1 SGHRS and CDR2 YFSETQ. CDR3 size: 19 residues. The CDR3 bases are TGCGCCAGCAGCCACGGTGCGCAGAGGGGCGGATCACAGACAGATACGCAGTATTTT. Amino acids: CASSHGAQRGGSQTDTQYF.

CDR3 nucleotide sequence: TGTGCCAGCAGTCTGGACTCATTAACCGAAGCTTTCTTT. This codes for CASSLDSLTEAFF. This chain connects TRBV28 to TRBJ1-1; D is unclear. V lost 5 bases and J 8 bases, leaving 15 bases between the germline ends. The CDR3 has 13 amino acids. Germline CDR1 is MDHEN and CDR2 is SYDVKM.

This clone showed up just once. The chain couples TRBV12-5 to TRBJ1-2, with a weak D call TRBD1 (5 bases). CDR1 is LGHNT and CDR2 is FRNRAP in the germline V gene. This CDR3 comprises 14 residues. The ends were cut back, 5 bases at V and 3 bases at J, with 13 bases in the middle. Here the CDR3 reads CASGPARVDYGYTF. Here the CDR3 DNA reads TGTGCTAGTGGTCCCGCCAGGGTGGACTATGGCTACACCTTC.

This clone was counted between two and nine times. This chain joins TRBV12-2 and TRBJ2-7. TRBV12-2 is a pseudogene segment. The CDR3 totals 14 residues. The CDR3 sequence: CASRLKGYSYEQYV. CDR3 sequence (DNA): TGTGCAAGTCGCTTAAAGGGCTACTCCTACGAGCAGTACGTC.

This clone occurred a few times. The J gene is TRBJ1-3, the V gene TRBV6-5; D is uncertain. Trimming removed 5 bases at V and 0 bases at J, with 8 bases between. CDR3 length equals 14 residues. Germline V gives CDR1 MNHEY, CDR2 SVGAGI. The CDR3 nucleotides are TGTGCCAGCAGTCGGTCTGGCTCTGGAAACACCATATATTTT. Its protein is CASSRSGSGNTIYF.

V gene TRBV10-3 combines with J gene TRBJ2-1; TRBD2 matches at 9 bases. This CDR3 is 16 amino acids long. V was clipped by 6 bases and J by 7 bases; unmatched bases: 13. From germline, CDR1 is ENHRY and CDR2 SYGVKD. The CDR3 here is CAIRDSGGASRNEQFF. The CDR3, as DNA: TGTGCCATCAGGGATAGCGGGGGAGCCTCCCGGAATGAGCAGTTCTTC.

This clone was picked up a small number of times. The chain is built from TRBV12-3 or TRBV12-4 and TRBJ1-1; 10 positions agree with TRBD1. The CDR3 is made up of 13 amino acids. The V and J ends lost 7 bases and 6 bases, in that order; junction bases with no gene match: 5. DNA for the CDR3: TGTGCCAGCATTCGGACAGGGGGTCCTGAAGCTTTCTTT. It specifies CASIRTGGPEAFF.

V is TRBV6-2 or TRBV6-3 and J is TRBJ2-7; no firm D call. V lost 2 bases and J 0 bases, leaving 23 bases between the germline ends. The length of the CDR3 is 19 residues. The germline CDR1 and CDR2 sequences are MNHEY and SVGEGT. The CDR3 DNA reads as TGTGCCAGCAGTTACACCGCCGATAACTGGTCCGGCGGCTCCTACGAGCAGTACGTC. Its translation: CASSYTADNWSGGSYEQYV.

This clone was seen once. This chain links TRBV6-6 with TRBJ1-1, with unresolved D. The CDR3 covers 16 residues. Germline V lookup: CDR1 MNHNY, CDR2 SVGAGI (reference sequence). V shed 0 bases and J shed 0 bases, with 11 bases lying between them. The CDR3, as DNA: TGTGCCAGCAGTTACTCTTTCCCAGACCTGAACACTGAAGCTTTCTTT. It specifies CASSYSFPDLNTEAFF.

This chain connects TRBV5-1 to TRBJ2-5; D gene unclear. V gave up 4 bases and J gave up 4 bases, with 11 bases separating them. Germline V CDR1 and CDR2: SGHRS, YFSETQ. The CDR3 is made up of 13 amino acids. CDR3 sequence reads: CASSPRRGETQYF. CDR3 in DNA: TGCGCCAGCAGCCCCCGTCGAGGAGAGACCCAGTACTTC.

The chain couples TRBV5-5 to TRBJ1-1; no reliable D call. The CDR3 is 16 amino acids. The germline CDR1 and CDR2 sequences are SGHKS and YYEKEE (reference sequence). Trimming cost V 0 bases and J 0 bases, with 12 bases left between them. The CDR3 region is CASSLVNMGLNTEAFF. CDR3 DNA sequence: TGTGCCAGCAGCTTGGTAAATATGGGGTTGAACACTGAAGCTTTCTTT.

In its sample, this clone was seen once. This chain joins TRBV5-6 and TRBJ2-3; perhaps TRBD1 as D (5 bases). The CDR3 sequence is 14 residues long. V lost 2 bases to trimming and J lost 3 bases, with 10 bases between them. Germline lookup yields CDR1 SGHDT and CDR2 YYEEEE. Here the CDR3 DNA reads TGTGCCAGCAGCTTCGGCAGGGCGACAGATACGCAGTATTTT. This codes for CASSFGRATDTQYF.

The chain has TRBV2 and TRBJ1-5, with 10 bases matching TRBD1. Trimming cost V 8 bases and J 6 bases; bases outside gene matches: 10. This CDR3 contains 15 residues. CDR1 and CDR2 from the germline V gene are SNHLY and FYNNEI. The CDR3 bases are TGTGCCAGCTGCCTAACCGGGACAGGGGTTCAGCCCCAGCATTTT. Protein product: CASCLTGTGVQPQHF.

The chain employs TRBV19 and TRBJ2-5; D might be TRBD1 or TRBD2, each matching 6 bases. The germline gives CDR1 LNHDA, CDR2 SQIVND (reference sequence). CDR3 size: 15 residues. Trimming took off 4 bases at V and 4 bases at J, with 16 bases between the two ends. DNA for the CDR3: TGTGCCAGTAGTAGTCTTACGGGGGCCGGAGAGACCCAGTACTTC. Translation gives CASSSLTGAGETQYF. The full variable domain, with the rest looked up from reference TRBV19 and TRBJ2-5, is DGGITQSPKYLFRKEGQNVTLSCEQNLNHDAMYWYRQDPGQGLRLIYYSQIVNDFQKGDIAEGYSVSREKKESFPLTVTSAQKNPTAFYLCASSSLTGAGETQYFGPGTRLLVL.